The 24 T cell receptor beta chains below were found in one sample sequenced in a study of T cell repertoires in cytomegalovirus infection. TCRdb analysed the reads with MiXCR anew, one entry per CDR3 protein. The table lists hundreds of thousands of distinct CDR3 sequences, approximately 29% of them singletons. These receptors are not linked to any known antigen. The source was cultured CD8+ T cells from PBMCs, collected from culture after CMV antigen stimulation. These receptors all stem from a human donor in good health (CMV status not recorded). Some clones in this sample may be carry-over from other donors' samples.

This clonotype showed up just a few times. CDR3 sequence (DNA): TGTGCCAGCAGGGGGGGGGGCCCGAACACCGGGGAGCTGTTTTTT. Residues: CASRGGGPNTGELFF. The chain couples TRBV6-6 to TRBJ2-2; perhaps TRBD2 as D (7 bases). Germline loops: CDR1 MNHNY, CDR2 SVGAGI (reference sequence). Trimming stripped 6 bases from V and 0 bases from J, with 11 bases between. The CDR3 length is 15 residues.

The chain links TRBV20-1 to TRBJ2-1; tentative D call: TRBD2 (5 bases). This CDR3 comprises 16 residues. Deletions cut 5 bases from V and 6 bases from J, with 23 bases between. Germline V CDR1 and CDR2: DFQATT, SNEGSKA (reference sequence). The CDR3 bases are TGCAGTGCTTCACCCCGAGGCGGCCTAGCAGCCAATGAGCAGTTCTTC. Translated, it gives CSASPRGGLAANEQFF.

The rearrangement links TRBV4-2 to TRBJ2-2; 10 positions agree with TRBD2. With V trimmed by 0 bases and J by 3 bases, 4 bases remained unmatched. Germline V lookup: CDR1 LGHNA, CDR2 YNFKEQ. This CDR3 contains 17 residues. CDR3 region: CASSQDLLAGDTGELFF. In DNA, the CDR3 is TGTGCCAGCAGCCAAGATTTGCTAGCGGGGGACACCGGGGAGCTGTTTTTT.

This clonotype has only a few counts. This chain connects TRBV27 to TRBJ1-4; the match to TRBD1 covers 7 bases. CDR1 and CDR2 (germline): MNHEY, SMNVEV (reference sequence). J lost 3 bases, V lost 8 bases, and 18 bases had no gene match. The CDR3 consists of 18 residues. As DNA, the CDR3 is TGTGCCAGCCGCCAGCAGGAGGGGGCGGGTCCCCCTAATGAAAAACTGTTTTTT. Its protein product is CASRQQEGAGPPNEKLFF.

This chain connects TRBV13 to TRBJ2-4, with TRBD2 matching over 8 bases. The CDR3 spans 14 residues. CDR1 is PRHDT and CDR2 is FYEKMQ in the germline V gene (reference sequence). V lost 0 bases to trimming and J lost 8 bases; unmatched junction nucleotides: 3. CDR3 DNA: TGTGCCAGCAGCTTAGGTCCCGGGGGGGACATTCAGTACTTC. Translation: CASSLGPGGDIQYF. Combining the CDR3 with reference TRBV13 and TRBJ2-4 gives the whole variable domain AAGVIQSPRHLIKEKRETATLKCYPIPRHDTVYWYQQGPGQDPQFLISFYEKMQSDKGSIPDRFSAQQFSDYHSELNMSSLELGDSALYFCASSLGPGGDIQYFGAGTRLSVL.

The CDR3 loop reads CASSDRQGGEKLFF. For the CDR3, the DNA is TGTGCCAGCAGCGACCGACAGGGCGGTGAAAAACTGTTTTTT. This sequence joins TRBV7-6 and TRBJ1-4; 7 nucleotides align to TRBD1. The CDR3 covers 14 residues. The germline CDR1 and CDR2 sequences are SGHVS and FNYEAQ. The V and J ends lost 5 bases and 7 bases, in that order; junction bases with no gene match: 7.

The V gene is TRBV7-8, the J gene TRBJ1-5; unclear D gene. The V gene lost 3 bases and the J gene lost 2 bases, with 17 bases spanning the gap. The CDR3 extends over 17 amino acids. The germline gives CDR1 SGHVS, CDR2 FQNEAQ. The CDR3 here is CASSLVRFGGGNQPQHF. The CDR3 DNA reads as TGTGCCAGCAGCTTGGTTAGGTTCGGAGGTGGCAATCAGCCCCAGCATTTT.

The chain is built from TRBV4-1 and TRBJ2-1, with 10 nucleotides matching TRBD1. Per germline, CDR1 MGHRA and CDR2 YSYEKL. The trim removed 3 bases at V and 6 bases at J, leaving 8 bases unmatched. This CDR3 has 16 residues. The DNA of the CDR3 is TGCGCCAGCAGCCACCCCCGGGACAGGGGAGGCAATGAGCAGTTCTTC. This encodes CASSHPRDRGGNEQFF.

This clonotype has just a few counts. This chain joins TRBV3-1 and TRBJ2-1, with D unresolved. The CDR3 is 14 amino acids. Germline CDR1 reads LGHDT; CDR2 reads YNNKEL (reference sequence). V was clipped by 5 bases and J by 0 bases, with 8 bases between them. The chain's CDR3 is CASSFISSYNEQFF. The CDR3 DNA reads TGTGCCAGCAGCTTCATAAGCTCCTACAATGAGCAGTTCTTC.

The J gene is TRBJ2-2, the V gene TRBV11-2; 11 bases agree with TRBD2. CDR3 length: 18 amino acids. V lost 2 bases, J lost 2 bases, and 7 bases stayed unmatched. Per the germline V gene, CDR1 is SGHAT and CDR2 is FQNNGV. The CDR3 DNA follows: TGTGCCAGCAGCTTACGGCCTAGCGGGGGGCCTAACACCGGGGAGCTGTTTTTT. Its translation is CASSLRPSGGPNTGELFF.

This chain uses TRBV6-2 or TRBV6-3 with TRBJ2-1, with D possibly TRBD1 on 6 matching bases. The CDR3 runs 15 residues. Trimming removed 3 bases at V and 2 bases at J, with 11 bases between. Germline assignment: CDR1 MNHEY and CDR2 SVGEGT. CDR3 DNA sequence: TGTGCCAGCAGTTATACAGGGTCCCCCTACAATGAGCAGTTCTTC. It is translated as CASSYTGSPYNEQFF.

The chain has TRBV7-6 and TRBJ2-1; D possibly corresponds to TRBD2 (5 bases). The CDR3 contains 12 residues. V dropped 1 base and J dropped 10 bases, with 8 bases sitting between them. Germline CDR1 reads SGHVS; CDR2 reads FNYEAQ. The CDR3 region has the DNA TGTGCCAGCAGCTTAGTAGGACTGGAGCAGTTCTTC. Amino acids: CASSLVGLEQFF.

This clonotype was seen only a few times. This sequence joins TRBV4-1 and TRBJ1-6; 7 bases align to TRBD1. The germline V gene encodes CDR1 MGHRA and CDR2 YSYEKL. This CDR3 is 15 amino acids long. Trimming at V came to 1 base and at J to 9 bases, leaving 6 bases not matched to a gene. Here the CDR3 DNA reads TGCGCCAGCAGCCAAGTGTCCCAGGGGGGTTCACCCCTCCACTTT. This gives the protein CASSQVSQGGSPLHF.

In this sample, this clonotype turned up a few times. The chain combines TRBV20-1 with TRBJ2-6; tentatively, D is TRBD1 or TRBD2 (6 bases each). Germline V lookup: CDR1 DFQATT, CDR2 SNEGSKA (reference sequence). The germline V and J ends were trimmed by 2 bases and 2 bases, with 22 bases remaining between them. CDR3 length equals 19 residues. Here the CDR3 reads CSARSKGGGKGPGANVLTF. The CDR3 DNA follows: TGCAGTGCTAGATCAAAAGGGGGAGGAAAGGGACCTGGGGCCAACGTCCTGACTTTC.

The V gene is TRBV6-1, the J gene TRBJ2-3; 9 nucleotides match TRBD1. The CDR3 loop spans 16 amino acids. Germline CDR1 MNHNS, CDR2 SASEGT. The V segment lost 0 bases and the J segment 0 bases; nucleotides outside the gene matches: 1. CDR3 bases: TGTGCCAGCAGTGAAGCGGACAGGGGTAGCACAGATACGCAGTATTTT. Translated: CASSEADRGSTDTQYF.

This clonotype has just a few counts. The rearrangement links TRBV2 to TRBJ2-1; TRBD2 agrees at 12 bases. V shed 4 bases, J shed 4 bases, and the junction held 2 bases outside the gene matches. The CDR3 totals 15 residues. Germline V lookup: CDR1 SNHLY, CDR2 FYNNEI. The CDR3 bases are TGTGCCAGCAGTGGACTAGCGGGGGATTACAATGAGCAGTTCTTC. It translates to CASSGLAGDYNEQFF. Variable domain in full (rest from reference TRBV2 and TRBJ2-1): EPEVTQTPSHQVTQMGQEVILRCVPISNHLYFYWYRQILGQKVEFLVSFYNNEISEKSEIFDDQFSVERPDGSNFTLKIRSTKLEDSAMYFCASSGLAGDYNEQFFGPGTRLTVL.

This clonotype occurred a few times. In nucleotides, the CDR3 is TGTGCCAGCAGTTTGACCAGCGGGGGGCCCCAGTACTTC. This gives the protein CASSLTSGGPQYF. The chain has TRBV12-3 or TRBV12-4 and TRBJ2-5, with 9 bases that match TRBD2. The length of the CDR3 is 13 residues. The J segment lost 9 bases and the V segment lost 3 bases, leaving 5 bases of the junction unmatched.

The rearrangement uses TRBV6-6 and TRBJ1-5; 10 bases align to TRBD1. The V and J ends lost 4 bases and 7 bases, in that order; junction bases with no gene match: 10. The V gene's germline CDR1 is MNHNY and CDR2 SVGAGI (reference sequence). The CDR3 runs 16 residues. CDR3 DNA: TGTGCCAGCAGTTTACTCCCCGGGACAGGGGAACAGCCCCAGCATTTT. This gives the protein CASSLLPGTGEQPQHF.

J is TRBJ2-2 and V is TRBV24-1; 7 bases are a match to TRBD2. Germline trimming cut 8 bases from V and 6 bases from J; bases unmatched to any gene: 2. Germline values: CDR1 KGHDR, CDR2 SFDVKD. The CDR3 loop spans 12 amino acids. As DNA, the CDR3 is TGTGCCACCACAGGGAGGGCCGGGGAGCTGTTTTTT. This translates into CATTGRAGELFF.

This chain uses TRBV10-3 with TRBJ1-2; 7 bases match TRBD1. The CDR3 loop spans 17 amino acids. J was trimmed by 2 bases and V by 3 bases; bases with no gene match: 12. Germline V CDR1 and CDR2: ENHRY, SYGVKD. The CDR3 nucleotides read TGTGCCATCAGTGATTACGAGACAGGGCCTTCGAACTATGGCTACACCTTC. It specifies CAISDYETGPSNYGYTF.

This clonotype was seen at least ten times. The chain recombines TRBV20-1 with TRBJ1-2; D perhaps matches TRBD1 (6 bases). Trimming removed 4 bases at V and 5 bases at J, with 14 bases between. Germline CDR1 DFQATT, CDR2 SNEGSKA (reference sequence). The CDR3 totals 13 residues. CDR3 amino acids: CSATPRGLYGYTF. The CDR3 nucleotides read TGCAGTGCTACCCCCAGGGGCCTTTATGGCTACACCTTC.

This clonotype was found a few times. This chain connects TRBV4-1 to TRBJ2-5, with unresolved D. Germline values: CDR1 MGHRA, CDR2 YSYEKL. The V gene lost 4 bases and the J gene lost 5 bases, with 20 bases spanning the gap. This CDR3 contains 16 residues. The CDR3: CASSLLAGPRVETQYF. Written as DNA, the CDR3 is TGCGCCAGCAGCCTACTTGCCGGGCCAAGGGTGGAGACCCAGTACTTC.

The chain combines TRBV9 with TRBJ2-7; D not resolved. From germline, CDR1 is SGDLS and CDR2 YYNGEE. This CDR3 is 14 amino acids long. V shed 4 bases and J shed 2 bases, with 13 bases lying between them. The CDR3: CASSPHYGTYEQYF. DNA of the CDR3: TGTGCCAGCAGCCCCCACTATGGTACCTACGAGCAGTACTTC.

This clonotype has more than one count but fewer than ten. The chain links TRBV7-9 to TRBJ2-3; 8 bases are a match to TRBD2. Germline V gene lookup returns CDR1 SEHNR and CDR2 FQNEAQ (reference sequence). The CDR3 spans 17 residues. Trimming cost V 5 bases and J 9 bases; bases outside gene matches: 19. The CDR3 DNA sequence: TGTGCCAGCAGCCTCCCAAGCGCGGGGGGTTATGATCAGACGCAGTATTTT. It specifies CASSLPSAGGYDQTQYF.